This passage covers 27 T cell receptor beta chains from one sample sequenced in a study of blood T cell repertoires in COVID-19. The protocol was immunoSEQ multiplex PCR, while the TCRdb copy is restricted to in-frame clones and leaves out a portion. Of approximately 240,000 clones in the sample, 84% were seen once. The material sequenced was peripheral blood. These receptor sequences come from a man aged 45 to 65 with acute or convalescent COVID-19.

This rearrangement joins TRBV10-2 to TRBJ2-7; 8 positions agree with TRBD1. V lost 1 base and J lost 3; bases outside the gene matches: 17. Germline V lookup: CDR1 WSHSY, CDR2 SAAADI. This CDR3 contains 19 residues. DNA for the CDR3: TGCGCCAGCAGTGAGTTGAAAGACGCCCGGGACAGGCCTTTCTACGAGCAGTACTTC. This translates into CASSELKDARDRPFYEQYF.

The chain uses TRBV2 and TRBJ1-4, with 10 bases matching TRBD1. The CDR3 spans 14 residues. Germline V CDR1 and CDR2: SNHLY, FYNNEI. The junction had 3 bases not matched to a gene; V was cut back by 6 bases and J by 5 bases. Written as DNA, the CDR3 is TGTGCCAGCAGACTGACAGGGGGCAATGAAAAACTGTTTTTT. Amino acids: CASRLTGGNEKLFF.

This chain uses TRBV21-1 with TRBJ2-3; the table's D call TRBD2 went unverified against the DNA. TRBV21-1 is designated a pseudogene. The CDR3 sequence is 22 residues long. CDR3 nucleotides: TGTGCCAGCAGGATTCAGGCGCGGGTCAAAGGTTCCCCCCCTGTAGTAGCAGATACGCAGTATTTT. Its protein is CASRIQARVKGSPPVVADTQYF.

The V call is TRBV6-5, the J call TRBJ2-7, with unresolved D. Germline V gives CDR1 MNHEY, CDR2 SVGAGI. V lost 5 bases and J lost 0, with 8 bases in between. The CDR3 is made up of 13 amino acids. This chain's CDR3 is CASSLLDSYEQYF. The CDR3 DNA is TGTGCCAGCAGTCTACTCGACTCCTACGAGCAGTACTTC.

The chain links TRBV27 to TRBJ2-5; D is uncertain. CDR1 is MNHEY, CDR2 SMNVEV, per germline (reference sequence). V shed 2 bases and J shed 4 bases, with 8 bases lying between them. The CDR3 consists of 13 residues. For the CDR3, the DNA is TGTGCCAGCAGTTTAGAACCGGGAGAGACCCAGTACTTC. Translated: CASSLEPGETQYF.

V gene TRBV3-1 (or the pseudogene TRBV3-2) combines with J gene TRBJ1-2, with 8 nucleotides matching TRBD1. The CDR3 is 14 residues long. Germline CDR1 is LGHDT and CDR2 is YNNKEL (reference sequence). The V segment lost 3 bases and the J segment 0 bases; nucleotides outside the gene matches: 0. CDR3 region: CASSQTGANYGYTF. As DNA, the CDR3 is TGTGCCAGCAGCCAGACAGGGGCTAACTATGGCTACACCTTC.

This chain links TRBV19 with TRBJ1-1; D remains unclear. CDR3 length: 13 residues. Trimming cost V 3 bases and J 5 bases, with 10 bases left between them. Per the germline V gene, CDR1 is LNHDA and CDR2 is SQIVND (reference sequence). The CDR3 loop is CASSMEQWTEAFF. For the CDR3, the DNA is TGTGCCAGTAGTATGGAGCAGTGGACTGAAGCTTTCTTT. The full variable domain, completed using reference TRBV19 and TRBJ1-1, is DGGITQSPKYLFRKEGQNVTLSCEQNLNHDAMYWYRQDPGQGLRLIYYSQIVNDFQKGDIAEGYSVSREKKESFPLTVTSAQKNPTAFYLCASSMEQWTEAFFGQGTRLTVV.

The chain carries TRBV27 and TRBJ1-2, with TRBD1 identical over 8 bases. The V gene end was trimmed by 6 bases and the J gene end by 4 bases; junction bases not matched to a gene: 13. This CDR3 has 16 residues. CDR1 MNHEY and CDR2 SMNVEV come from the germline V gene (reference sequence). CDR3 sequence (DNA): TGTGCCAGCAGACGGCAGGGGGCTAGTCGGGTCTATGGCTACACCTTC. Its translation: CASRRQGASRVYGYTF.

This rearrangement joins TRBV24-1 to TRBJ1-2, with D possibly matching TRBD1 (6 bases). The V and J ends lost 2 bases and 8 bases respectively, with 17 bases between them. The germline V gene has CDR1 KGHDR and CDR2 SFDVKD. There are 15 residues in the CDR3. CDR3 coding DNA: TGTGCCACCAGTGATTCAGACAGGAGAAGTGCCGGCTACACCTTC. It specifies CATSDSDRRSAGYTF.

The V call is TRBV18, the J call TRBJ2-7; D may be TRBD1 (6 bases). The CDR3 sequence is 13 residues long. Germline loops: CDR1 KGHSH, CDR2 LQKENI. The V gene lost 6 bases and the J gene lost 5 bases, with 14 bases spanning the gap. The CDR3 DNA reads as TGTGCCAGCTCCCTCAACAGGGATCACGAGCAGTACTTC. It translates to CASSLNRDHEQYF.

A few counts support this clone. The chain has TRBV27 and TRBJ2-7, with 8 bases identical to TRBD1. Germline V lookup: CDR1 MNHEY, CDR2 SMNVEV (reference sequence). The J segment lost 6 bases and the V segment lost 5 bases, leaving 9 bases of the junction unmatched. The CDR3 is 14 amino acids. Here the CDR3 reads CASSPWTGFGEQYF. The CDR3 nucleotides read TGTGCCAGCAGTCCCTGGACAGGGTTCGGCGAGCAGTACTTC.

The chain has TRBV30 and TRBJ1-1; possibly TRBD1 for D (5 bases). Germline V CDR1 and CDR2: GTSNPN, SVGIG (reference sequence). Trimming stripped 3 bases from V and 7 bases from J, with 12 bases between. The CDR3 consists of 12 residues. CDR3 protein: CAWRSSDSEAFF. The DNA of the CDR3 is TGTGCCTGGAGGTCCTCAGACAGTGAAGCTTTCTTT.

The rearrangement uses TRBV4-2 and TRBJ2-2; maybe TRBD1 (5 bases). The CDR3 has 15 amino acids. The germline V gene has CDR1 LGHNA and CDR2 YNFKEQ. V lost 0 bases to trimming and J lost 1 base, with 6 bases between them. CDR3 DNA sequence: TGTGCCAGCAGCCAAGATCAGGGGAACACCGGGGAGCTGTTTTTT. Translated: CASSQDQGNTGELFF.

The gene calls are TRBV3-1 (or the pseudogene TRBV3-2) and TRBJ1-1; the D is unclear. V was cut by 4 bases and J by 3 bases, with 12 bases left in between. Germline assignment: CDR1 LGHDT and CDR2 YNNKEL (reference sequence). The CDR3 extends over 14 amino acids. CDR3 protein: CASSRGMVDTEAFF. The CDR3 DNA sequence: TGTGCCAGCAGCCGAGGGATGGTAGACACTGAAGCTTTCTTT.

This clone turned up a few times. The V and J genes are TRBV12-3 or TRBV12-4 and TRBJ1-1; TRBD1 might be the D (5 bases). V gave up 5 bases and J gave up 2 bases, with 9 bases separating them. CDR3 length equals 13 residues. In DNA, the CDR3 is TGTGCCAGCAGTCCCGACAGCAACACTGAAGCTTTCTTT. Protein product: CASSPDSNTEAFF.

The chain combines TRBV9 with TRBJ1-5; 8 nucleotides match TRBD1. Unmatched junction bases numbered 7, after V lost 4 bases and J lost 7 bases. This CDR3 region has 14 residues. Germline V gene lookup returns CDR1 SGDLS and CDR2 YYNGEE. CDR3 sequence: CASSIGTGGQPQHF. For the CDR3, the DNA is TGTGCCAGCAGCATCGGGACAGGTGGGCAGCCCCAGCATTTT.

This rearrangement joins TRBV11-3 to TRBJ2-2; TRBD1 matches at 7 bases. Unmatched junction bases numbered 14, after V lost 6 bases and J lost 1 base. The CDR3 length is 18 residues. CDR1 SGHNT and CDR2 YENEEA come from the germline V gene. The DNA of the CDR3 is TGTGCCAGCAGGGTAGAACATTTTGGGACAGAGAACACCGGGGAGCTGTTTTTT. As protein: CASRVEHFGTENTGELFF.

The V call is TRBV11-3, the J call TRBJ1-4; D unclear. Germline lookup yields CDR1 SGHNT and CDR2 YENEEA. This CDR3 spans 14 amino acids. Deletions cut 3 bases from V and 1 base from J, with 6 bases between. The DNA for the CDR3 is TGTGCCAGCAGCTTTATCGGAACTAATGAAAAACTGTTTTTT. The encoded protein is CASSFIGTNEKLFF.

The V and J genes are TRBV6-6 and TRBJ1-5; 11 nucleotides match TRBD1. The CDR3 consists of 16 residues. V lost 0 bases, J lost 4 bases, and 2 bases stayed unmatched. Germline assignment: CDR1 MNHNY and CDR2 SVGAGI (reference sequence). CDR3 in amino acids: CASSYSGTGGNQPQHF. CDR3 DNA sequence: TGTGCCAGCAGTTACTCAGGGACAGGGGGAAATCAGCCCCAGCATTTT.

The chain combines TRBV6-5 with TRBJ2-7, with 7 bases matching TRBD2. The CDR3 totals 12 residues. V lost 6 bases to trimming and J lost 6 bases; unmatched junction nucleotides: 5. Per germline, CDR1 MNHEY and CDR2 SVGAGI. The CDR3 here is CASRSPGGEQYF. The CDR3 DNA follows: TGTGCCAGCAGATCTCCGGGAGGCGAGCAGTACTTC.

V is TRBV28 and J is TRBJ2-7, with a weak D call TRBD1 (5 bases). The CDR3 is 15 amino acids. Per the germline V gene, CDR1 is MDHEN and CDR2 is SYDVKM. V was clipped by 8 bases and J by 3 bases, with 20 bases between them. CDR3 loop: CASSTGASFLYEQYF. In DNA, the CDR3 is TGTGCCAGCTCCACTGGGGCTAGTTTCCTCTACGAGCAGTACTTC. Drawing the rest from reference TRBV28 and TRBJ2-7, the complete variable domain is DVKVTQSSRYLVKRTGEKVFLECVQDMDHENMFWYRQDPGLGLRLIYFSYDVKMKEKGDIPEGYSVSREKKERFSLILESASTNQTSMYLCASSTGASFLYEQYFGPGTRLTVT.

The chain combines TRBV28 with TRBJ1-2; D call uncertain. V lost 6 bases, J lost 4 bases, and 12 bases lay in between. From germline, CDR1 is MDHEN and CDR2 SYDVKM. This CDR3 comprises 13 residues. CDR3 loop: CASRRPASYGYTF. The CDR3 bases are TGTGCCAGCAGGCGTCCGGCTAGCTATGGCTACACCTTC.

The J gene is TRBJ1-6, the V gene TRBV28; the D gene is possibly TRBD1 (5 bases). The CDR3 contains 14 residues. Per the germline V gene, CDR1 is MDHEN and CDR2 is SYDVKM. DNA of the CDR3: TGTGCTGGACGTAGGGGAGGTACGAATTCACCCCTCCACTTT. Protein: CAGRRGGTNSPLHF.

The CDR3 spells CASSETLAGYNEQFF. CDR3 DNA: TGTGCCAGCAGTGAAACACTAGCGGGATACAATGAGCAGTTCTTC. V usage is TRBV2 and J usage is TRBJ2-1; 10 nucleotides match TRBD2. The CDR3 covers 15 residues. With V trimmed by 2 bases and J by 4 bases, 2 bases remained unmatched. CDR1 and CDR2 (germline): SNHLY, FYNNEI.

This chain's CDR3 is CSARRVGEQFF. CDR3 DNA: TGCAGTGCCCGGCGGGTAGGGGAGCAGTTCTTC. This chain connects TRBV20-1 to TRBJ2-1, with a weak D call TRBD2 (5 bases). V lost 6 bases and J lost 10, with 13 bases in between. CDR1 and CDR2 from the germline V gene are DFQATT and SNEGSKA (reference sequence). The CDR3 consists of 11 residues.

This clone showed up just once. The chain carries TRBV5-1 and TRBJ2-3; TRBD2 matches at 16 bases. Germline V gene lookup returns CDR1 SGHRS and CDR2 YFSETQ. This CDR3 is 16 amino acids long. J lost 4 bases, V lost 4 bases, and 3 bases had no gene match. The CDR3 is CASSIGTSGGADTQYF. The DNA of the CDR3 is TGCGCCAGCAGCATCGGGACTAGCGGGGGGGCAGATACGCAGTATTTT. Full variable domain (missing parts from reference TRBV5-1 and TRBJ2-3): KAGVTQTPRYLIKTRGQQVTLSCSPISGHRSVSWYQQTPGQGLQFLFEYFSETQRNKGNFPGRFSGRQFSNSRSEMNVSTLELGDSALYLCASSIGTSGGADTQYFGPGTRLTVL.

The chain recombines TRBV3-1 (or the pseudogene TRBV3-2) with TRBJ2-1; 8 bases line up with TRBD2. The CDR3 runs to 15 residues. Germline V gene data show CDR1 as LGHDT and CDR2 as YNNKEL (reference sequence). The V gene end was trimmed by 2 bases and the J gene end by 9 bases; junction bases not matched to a gene: 9. The CDR3 spells CASSQPGLEAGEQFF. The CDR3 nucleotides are TGTGCCAGCAGCCAACCGGGACTAGAGGCGGGTGAGCAGTTCTTC.